The clone carrying this T cell receptor beta chain was found a few times. The antigen is undetermined. The PCR contained 60 Vbeta and 13 Jbeta primers. This table comes from immunoSEQ multiplex PCR, and its TCRdb copy is limited to in-frame clones, with some not included. The table records approximately 120,000 clones, 73% of them present only once. These data come from a study of cytomegalovirus exposure and HLA in healthy donors. Regarding the study as a whole: In a later analysis, V- and J-gene trimming of beta chains associated with a DCLRE1C missense variant, replicated independently.

Sequences were obtained from PBMCs. The TCR sequence derives from a man aged 35 to 55 in good health and CMV-seronegative.

CDR3 nucleotides: TGTGCCAGCAGTCCTCAAAGTGGGGGACTCAACACCGGGGAGCTGTTTTTT. It codes for CASSPQSGGLNTGELFF. The chain combines TRBV28 with TRBJ2-2, with D tentatively TRBD2 (6 bases). Germline V gene data show CDR1 as MDHEN and CDR2 as SYDVKM. V was clipped by 5 bases and J by 2 bases, with 18 bases between them. This CDR3 is built from 17 residues.